The 23 T cell receptor beta chains below all came from one sample that was sequenced in a study of T-cell memory formation after mild COVID-19. TCRdb analysed the 5' RACE reads with MiXCR anew, one entry per CDR3 protein. The sample yields hundreds of thousands of distinct CDR3 sequences, about 24% seen once. The sample consisted of PBMCs or a T cell subset sorted from them (not recorded which). Receptor source: an adult woman who had mild COVID-19 (a few samples of this study predate the infection). Cell type and time point are not known.

CDR3 coding DNA: TGTGCCAGCAGTGGCGAGCTAACCTCCGAGCAGTACTTC. Residues: CASSGELTSEQYF. This chain uses TRBV2 with TRBJ2-7; D uncertain. Trimming removed 4 bases at V and 6 bases at J, with 13 bases between. This CDR3 has 13 residues. Germline loops: CDR1 SNHLY, CDR2 FYNNEI.

This clonotype was recorded a few times. The genes are TRBV3-1 and TRBJ2-7; D gene ambiguous. From germline, CDR1 is LGHDT and CDR2 YNNKEL (reference sequence). CDR3 length: 14 residues. Trimming shortened V by 1 base and J by 2 bases, and 9 bases separated the two germline ends. The CDR3 DNA reads as TGTGCCAGCAGCCAAGCCCCGGAAGCCTACGAGCAGTACTTC. Amino acids: CASSQAPEAYEQYF.

This clonotype was observed a handful of times. V and J are TRBV11-1 and TRBJ2-4; TRBD2 matches at 11 bases. The CDR3 runs 16 residues. V was pared by 2 bases and J by 7 bases, with 7 bases of the junction left unmatched. Germline V CDR1 and CDR2: SGHAT, FQDESV (reference sequence). CDR3 sequence reads: CASSLTSGGLRNIQYF. Here the CDR3 DNA reads TGTGCCAGCAGCTTAACTAGCGGGGGATTAAGGAACATTCAGTACTTC.

This chain connects TRBV7-9 to TRBJ2-7; a weak D match, TRBD2 (6 bases). There are 16 residues in the CDR3. Germline V CDR1 and CDR2: SEHNR, FQNEAQ (reference sequence). Trimming took off 2 bases at V and 2 bases at J, with 16 bases between the two ends. The CDR3 bases are TGTGCCAGCAGCTTAACGGGCGGGGCCGACGCCTACGAGCAGTACTTC. Encoded protein: CASSLTGGADAYEQYF.

The chain employs TRBV10-2 and TRBJ2-5; TRBD1 matches 12 bases. This CDR3 has 18 residues. Germline lookup yields CDR1 WSHSY and CDR2 SAAADI. J lost 0 bases, V lost 5 bases, and 10 bases had no gene match. CDR3 nucleotide sequence: TGCGCCAGCAGTCCGGGACAGGGGGCCTTCTGGTACCAAGAGACCCAGTACTTC. Amino acids: CASSPGQGAFWYQETQYF.

This chain uses TRBV29-1 with TRBJ2-1, with D unclear. The CDR3 consists of 10 residues. Germline values: CDR1 SQVTM, CDR2 ANQGSEA. The ends were cut back, 5 bases at V and 9 bases at J, with 8 bases in the middle. CDR3 nucleotides: TGCAGCGTTCCCGATGGTGAGCAGTTCTTC. It codes for CSVPDGEQFF.

This sequence joins TRBV29-1 and TRBJ1-2; D perhaps matches TRBD1 (5 bases). This CDR3 contains 13 residues. Germline V lookup: CDR1 SQVTM, CDR2 ANQGSEA. Trimming cost V 3 bases and J 5 bases, with 13 bases left between them. The DNA for the CDR3 is TGCAGCGTTGAGGGTCGTGGGGGGTATGGCTACACCTTC. Translating it yields CSVEGRGGYGYTF.

The chain uses TRBV3-1 and TRBJ1-2; D is undetermined. This CDR3 spans 15 amino acids. The V gene's germline CDR1 is LGHDT and CDR2 YNNKEL (reference sequence). The V end lost 4 bases, the J end lost 6 bases, and 18 bases lay between the germline ends. The CDR3 sequence is CASSLLLVGSDGYTF. In DNA, the CDR3 is TGTGCCAGCAGCCTCCTTCTCGTAGGGAGTGATGGCTACACCTTC.

This chain connects TRBV5-1 to TRBJ1-2; 7 bases agree with TRBD1. This CDR3 has 17 amino acids. CDR1 SGHRS and CDR2 YFSETQ come from the germline V gene. Unmatched junction bases numbered 12, after V lost 0 bases and J lost 4 bases. This CDR3 reads CASSLAETGWPTYGYTF. CDR3 nucleotide sequence: TGCGCCAGCAGCTTGGCTGAGACAGGGTGGCCAACCTATGGCTACACCTTC.

The chain recombines TRBV7-2 with TRBJ2-4; TRBD2 agrees at 7 bases. Losses at the gene ends were 4 bases for V and 3 bases for J; bases not matched to a gene: 9. The CDR3 spans 16 residues. From germline, CDR1 is SGHTA and CDR2 FQGNSA. The CDR3 nucleotides read TGTGCCAGCAGCTCGGGGGGAAGGGCCGGCAAAAACATTCAGTACTTC. This translates into CASSSGGRAGKNIQYF.

This chain uses TRBV3-1 with TRBJ2-2; D is undetermined. The germline CDR1 and CDR2 sequences are LGHDT and YNNKEL (reference sequence). Deletions cut 0 bases from V and 4 bases from J, with 12 bases between. This CDR3 region has 16 residues. The CDR3 sequence is CASSQEKVGFTGELFF. The CDR3, as DNA: TGTGCCAGCAGCCAAGAAAAAGTCGGTTTCACCGGGGAGCTGTTTTTT.

This clonotype was recorded a few times. CDR3 loop: CASSTGGVMADTQYF. The CDR3 nucleotides are TGCGCCAGCTCCACGGGAGGGGTGATGGCAGATACGCAGTATTTT. The chain has TRBV4-3 and TRBJ2-3; TRBD2 matches at 8 bases. Germline V gene sequence: CDR1 LGHNA, CDR2 YSLEER. CDR3 length: 15 residues. J lost 4 bases, V lost 8 bases, and 11 bases had no gene match.

The gene calls are TRBV9 and TRBJ1-1; possibly TRBD1 for D (6 bases). Per the germline V gene, CDR1 is SGDLS and CDR2 is YYNGEE. This CDR3 has 17 residues. The germline V and J ends were trimmed by 0 bases and 3 bases, with 18 bases remaining between them. The CDR3 region is CASSVEGANREDTEAFF. For the CDR3, the DNA is TGTGCCAGCAGCGTAGAAGGAGCTAACAGGGAGGACACTGAAGCTTTCTTT.

The chain carries TRBV4-1 and TRBJ1-2; 9 bases map to TRBD1. CDR1 and CDR2 from the germline V gene are MGHRA and YSYEKL. The CDR3 has 14 amino acids. V was clipped by 4 bases and J by 4 bases; unmatched bases: 4. The CDR3, as DNA: TGCGCCAGCAGCCCTAAGACAGGGGGCTATGGCTACACCTTC. It specifies CASSPKTGGYGYTF.

The gene calls are TRBV20-1 and TRBJ2-2; no firm D call. Looked up from germline, CDR1 is DFQATT and CDR2 is SNEGSKA (reference sequence). The CDR3 loop spans 14 amino acids. The DNA of the CDR3 is TGCAGCGTTTCCCGTGATCAGAACACCGGGGAGCTGTTTTTT. It translates to CSVSRDQNTGELFF.

This clonotype has ten or more counts. The chain employs TRBV5-1 and TRBJ2-1; TRBD2 is a possible D gene (6 bases). Germline V gives CDR1 SGHRS, CDR2 YFSETQ. The CDR3 length is 14 residues. Between the trimmed V and J ends, which lost 3 bases and 5 bases, there was a span of 12 bases. This CDR3 reads CASSSLERDNEQFF. The DNA of the CDR3 is TGCGCCAGCAGCTCCCTAGAGCGGGACAATGAGCAGTTCTTC.

The chain recombines TRBV18 with TRBJ2-4, with D possibly matching TRBD2 (6 bases). CDR3 length: 14 amino acids. The V gene lost 5 bases and the J gene lost 8 bases, with 16 bases spanning the gap. The germline gives CDR1 KGHSH, CDR2 LQKENI. CDR3 bases: TGTGCCAGCTCAGCCGAGGGACTCCTGGACATTCAGTACTTC. Its translation is CASSAEGLLDIQYF.

The chain recombines TRBV5-1 with TRBJ1-1, with 9 bases that match TRBD1. The germline V gene encodes CDR1 SGHRS and CDR2 YFSETQ. This CDR3 region has 19 residues. The junction had 18 bases not matched to a gene; V was cut back by 0 bases and J by 6 bases. In nucleotides, the CDR3 is TGCGCCAGCAGCTTGGCCGCCGCACAGGGGGCGCAAGGAGGCCCTGAAGCTTTCTTT. This gives the protein CASSLAAAQGAQGGPEAFF.

The J gene is TRBJ1-1, the V gene TRBV5-5; D is unresolved. The CDR3 sequence is 16 residues long. Trimming left V 0 bases short and J 1 base short, with 13 bases between. Germline V CDR1 and CDR2: SGHKS, YYEKEE (reference sequence). The CDR3 is CASSLAWVAGNTEAFF. DNA for the CDR3: TGTGCCAGCAGCTTGGCCTGGGTTGCGGGGAACACTGAAGCTTTCTTT.

The chain links TRBV4-3 to TRBJ2-7; D ambiguous. This CDR3 region has 16 residues. The V end was cut by 0 bases, the J end by 2 bases, with 14 bases between. CDR1 and CDR2 (germline): LGHNA, YSLEER. The CDR3 bases are TGCGCCAGCAGCCAAGATTTCAGTATTGGCACCTACGAGCAGTACTTC. Encoded protein: CASSQDFSIGTYEQYF.

CDR3 region: CSVDTGTDYGYTF. The CDR3 bases are TGCAGCGTTGATACCGGGACAGACTATGGCTACACCTTC. The chain has TRBV29-1 and TRBJ1-2; TRBD1 agrees at 7 bases. Germline CDR1 SQVTM, CDR2 ANQGSEA. V lost 3 bases, J lost 3 bases, and 4 bases stayed unmatched. The CDR3 runs 13 residues.

The chain uses TRBV4-3 and TRBJ2-2; D perhaps matches TRBD2 (6 bases). Trimming pared 4 bases from V and 0 bases from J, leaving 12 bases between. CDR1 is LGHNA and CDR2 is YSLEER in the germline V gene. There are 16 residues in the CDR3. The CDR3 bases are TGCGCCAGCAGCCGTGGAGGAGGGGCGAACACCGGGGAGCTGTTTTTT. It yields the protein CASSRGGGANTGELFF.

This clonotype was seen only a few times. This chain uses TRBV12-3 or TRBV12-4 with TRBJ2-7; D may be TRBD2 (6 bases). This CDR3 comprises 15 residues. The V gene lost 7 bases and the J gene lost 0 bases, with 16 bases spanning the gap. The CDR3 spells CASTSTREFSYEQYF. For the CDR3, the DNA is TGTGCCAGCACCTCGACTAGAGAGTTCTCCTACGAGCAGTACTTC.